Listed below are T cell receptor beta chains from one sample, sequenced in a study of blood T cell repertoires in COVID-19. Sequenced by immunoSEQ multiplex PCR; TCRdb stores in-frame clones only, minus some. The sample yields more than 110,000 clones, 84% seen once. The sample comprised peripheral blood. The receptors here all came from a woman aged 55-70 years with acute or convalescent COVID-19. CDR3s leave out the opening cysteine and the closing phenylalanine or tryptophan. The order of the fields is V gene, CDR3 protein.

V gene: TRBV5-1
CDR3 protein: ASSQGQGGYGYT

V gene: TRBV11-2
CDR3 protein: ASSPAGFHNDEQF

V gene: TRBV6-1
CDR3 protein: ASSEAGRQY

V gene: TRBV10-2
CDR3 protein: ASSESSGERLYEQY

V gene: TRBV5-5
CDR3 protein: ASSFGSGATSGNTIY

V gene: TRBV3-1/TRBV3-2
CDR3 protein: ASSPSTGDSPLH

V gene: TRBV5-1
CDR3 protein: ASSLGGNGINEQY

V gene: TRBV2
CDR3 protein: ASSGGGLDT

V gene: TRBV9
CDR3 protein: ASSVAGYTEAF

V gene: TRBV12-5
CDR3 protein: ASGKGASNTEAF

V gene: TRBV2
CDR3 protein: ASRDPGTGIGEQY

V gene: TRBV5-1
CDR3 protein: ASSLVLSGANVLT

V gene: TRBV3-1/TRBV3-2
CDR3 protein: ASSQETGLAPYEQY

V gene: TRBV7-9
CDR3 protein: ASTGRGLAGGEKYEQY

V gene: TRBV5-8
CDR3 protein: ASSFVAGLGQPQH

V gene: TRBV1
CDR3 protein: TSSQDLRAGDGYT

V gene: TRBV10-3
CDR3 protein: AISEANKRLVSSSYEQY

V gene: TRBV28
CDR3 protein: ASSPVPGAGGTEAF

V gene: TRBV9
CDR3 protein: ASSPGQGTYNEQF

V gene: TRBV7-3
CDR3 protein: ASSHRNRPPGNIQY

V gene: TRBV12-5
CDR3 protein: ASGWGTVMTEAF

V gene: TRBV19
CDR3 protein: ASSTGTGNTGELF

V gene: TRBV19
CDR3 protein: ASSIQGYSNQPQH

V gene: TRBV29-1
CDR3 protein: SVEGGRALGEQY

V gene: TRBV24-1
CDR3 protein: ATSEAGQTYEQY

V gene: TRBV7-3
CDR3 protein: ASSLGTSGKGETQY

V gene: TRBV27
CDR3 protein: ASSLGTGVAGTQY

V gene: TRBV5-4
CDR3 protein: ASGLAGAREQF

V gene: TRBV7-9
CDR3 protein: ASSFQDRGLGEQY

V gene: TRBV6-1
CDR3 protein: ASSEHGQDTVAQY

V gene: TRBV10-3
CDR3 protein: AISESSGGTSTDTQY

V gene: TRBV18
CDR3 protein: ASSPRLADTGELF

V gene: TRBV12-3/TRBV12-4
CDR3 protein: ASSGGTEEAF

V gene: TRBV6-5
CDR3 protein: ASAQGTTYSYT

V gene: TRBV9
CDR3 protein: ASSGGTGGYNEQF

V gene: TRBV9
CDR3 protein: ASSVVPGRNEKLF

V gene: TRBV27
CDR3 protein: ASSLVSSYNEQF

V gene: TRBV5-1
CDR3 protein: ASSTGTGVTGELF

V gene: TRBV19
CDR3 protein: ASSAPRARGTDTQY

V gene: TRBV7-6
CDR3 protein: ASSPRWTSVGSDTQY

V gene: TRBV27
CDR3 protein: ASSAGQGPLGANVLT

V gene: TRBV9
CDR3 protein: ASSVGLASTDTQY

V gene: TRBV5-4
CDR3 protein: ASSTGQQTNYGYT